This T cell receptor (beta chain) derives from a study of T cell changes during pregnancy in multiple sclerosis (dated by TCRdb to the late 2010s). With respect to the entire study: In women with multiple sclerosis, the researchers looked at how the T cell repertoire shifted as pregnancy progressed.

About this clone: What antigen it recognizes has not been identified. One base away there is no much larger clone; base qualities are not given.

Here V drops 10 bases and J drops 5 bases, and the junction holds 11 bases not matched to any gene. From a lookup of the germline V gene (reference sequence), CDR1 and CDR2 are LNHDA and SQIVND. Inclusive of the bounding cysteine and phenylalanine, the CDR3 is 15 residues long. Of all the DNA, just the CDR3 is kept, 45 bases in frame from base 1. The protocol used for the library was the immunoSEQ multiplex PCR assay. TCRdb provides this immuneACCESS table in a form limited to in-frame rearrangements. Some clones are lacking; in checked studies, under half of them reflect an unresolved V gene, and why the rest are absent is not known. The sample table lists about 47,000 clones, approximately 92% of them with a count of one. Clones ranked in the top ten supply around 2.1% of the sample.

The chain joins TRBV19 to TRBJ2-5; TRBD2 lines up with 12 middle nucleotides. This receptor was taken from a female donor with multiple sclerosis, enrolled in a pregnancy study. The sample was peripheral blood, taken in the third trimester of pregnancy. The encoded CDR3 is CATARTSGIMETQYF. The sequence in DNA is TGTGCCACCGCCCGGACTAGCGGGATAATGGAGACCCAGTACTTC. The full variable domain, with segments outside the CDR3 supplied by the reference TRBV19 and TRBJ2-5 proteins, appears as DGGITQSPKYLFRKEGQNVTLSCEQNLNHDAMYWYRQDPGQGLRLIYYSQIVNDFQKGDIAEGYSVSREKKESFPLTVTSAQKNPTAFYLCATARTSGIMETQYFGPGTRLLVL.